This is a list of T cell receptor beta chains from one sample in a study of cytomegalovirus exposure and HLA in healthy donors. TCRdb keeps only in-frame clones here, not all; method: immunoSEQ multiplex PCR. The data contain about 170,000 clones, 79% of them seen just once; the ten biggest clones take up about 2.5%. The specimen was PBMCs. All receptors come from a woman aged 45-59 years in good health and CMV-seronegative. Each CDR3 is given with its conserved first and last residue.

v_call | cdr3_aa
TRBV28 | CASSLNLGSYGYTF
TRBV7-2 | CASTQAAGSTGPKGYTF
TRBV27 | CASSSARGPSYGYTF
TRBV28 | CASSLGPGQGSYEQYF
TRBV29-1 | CSVKGQADTEAFF
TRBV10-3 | CAISDGGDTDTQYF
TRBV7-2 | CASSLGASPSTDTQYF
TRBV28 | CASRFSGRGAEQFF
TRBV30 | CAWKQGTYEQYF
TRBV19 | CASSIVGRGNTEAFF
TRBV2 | CASSKGDRGQPQHF
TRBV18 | CASSQGVGNTEAFF
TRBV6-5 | CASSKDRGRGPQHF
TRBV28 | CASSLTRAGAGANVLTF
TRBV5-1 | CASSGRGTSGSGQETQYF
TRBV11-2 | CASSTPKRGQRYYEQYF
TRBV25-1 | CASSVTGAHEQYF
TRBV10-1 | CASSPLAGSLGEQYF
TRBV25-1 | CASSRRASGDTQYF
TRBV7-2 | CASSAGTTPGAFF
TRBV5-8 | CASSSGQRTGELFF
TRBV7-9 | CASSLELYEQYF
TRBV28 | CASTGVLNTEAFF
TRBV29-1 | CSVVTGAGEKLFF
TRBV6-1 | CATKIEGQAYNEQFF
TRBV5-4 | CASSTGGRLAGVQAGELFF
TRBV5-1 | CASSSTGQNTGELFF
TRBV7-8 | CASSPGGMNTEAFF
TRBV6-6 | CASRSDLAATYEQYF
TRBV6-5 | CASSTGTKGNQPQHF
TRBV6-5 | CASSISGGLQETQYF